This entry is about one T cell receptor beta chain. Generated by immunoSEQ multiplex PCR, the TCRdb table keeps only in-frame clones and is missing some. The sample records fewer than 250,000 clones, approximately 90% being singletons. Trimming at V came to 6 bases and at J to 4 bases, leaving 12 bases not matched to a gene. CDR1 LNHDA and CDR2 SQIVND come from the germline V gene (reference sequence). This CDR3 region has 16 residues. The entry originates in a study of blood T cell repertoires in COVID-19. The chain uses TRBV19 and TRBJ2-5; 9 bases agree with TRBD1. The sequencing sample was made of peripheral blood. This clonotype was obtained from a middle-aged woman who had recovered from COVID-19. The CDR3 DNA reads TGTGCCAGTAGGATCACCGGGACAGGGTTTGGAGAGACCCAGTACTTC. It codes for CASRITGTGFGETQYF.